The 19 T cell receptor beta chains below were found in one sample sequenced in a study of T cells expressing NK-cell markers. TCRdb re-called the 5' RACE reads and gives one entry per CDR3 protein, without DNA. This sample's clone table lists roughly 180,000 distinct CDR3 sequences. The specimen was blood T cells: a sorted CD56 or NKG2C T cell subset, CD4+ or CD8+ T cells, or bulk PBMC T cells (not recorded which). The source is a woman aged 18 to 69 in good health.

V is TRBV21-1 and J is TRBJ2-5; TCRdb returns TRBD1, unconfirmable since there is no DNA. TRBV21-1 is reported as a pseudogene. This CDR3 comprises 16 residues. The CDR3 here is CASTNPPGQYQETQYF.

V usage is TRBV5-4 and J usage is TRBJ2-1. In germline, CDR1 is SGHNT, CDR2 YYREEE (reference sequence). The CDR3 has 16 amino acids. CDR3 sequence reads: CASSLGNVFSYNEQFF.

The chain couples TRBV29-1 to TRBJ2-5; TCRdb calls TRBD1, which cannot be checked without DNA. The length of the CDR3 is 14 residues. The V gene's germline CDR1 is SQVTM and CDR2 ANQGSEA. CDR3 region: CSVERETGSGDQYF.

CDR3 region: CSSLRPDYEQFF. The V and J genes are TRBV20-1 and TRBJ2-1. Germline V gene lookup returns CDR1 DFQATT and CDR2 SNEGSKA (reference sequence). The CDR3 has 12 amino acids.

The J gene is TRBJ1-6, the V gene TRBV5-1; the TRBD1 assignment by TCRdb is unverifiable without DNA. Germline CDR1 is SGHRS and CDR2 is YFSETQ. CDR3 size: 17 residues. The CDR3 loop is CASSSPEKTGGASPLHF. Based on the CDR3 plus reference TRBV5-1 and TRBJ1-6, the full variable domain is KAGVTQTPRYLIKTRGQQVTLSCSPISGHRSVSWYQQTPGQGLQFLFEYFSETQRNKGNFPGRFSGRQFSNSRSEMNVSTLELGDSALYLCASSSPEKTGGASPLHFGNGTRLTVT.

This chain uses TRBV20-1 with TRBJ2-1; as DNA is missing, the TRBD2 call by TCRdb cannot be tested. The CDR3 covers 15 residues. Germline loops: CDR1 DFQATT, CDR2 SNEGSKA (reference sequence). The CDR3 reads CSARDGGTSMNEQFF.

The J gene is TRBJ2-2, the V gene TRBV9; the D gene TCRdb calls, TRBD2, cannot be checked with no DNA. This CDR3 has 16 residues. Germline V gives CDR1 SGDLS, CDR2 YYNGEE. Here the CDR3 reads CASSVGGRTQTGELFF.

This sequence joins TRBV5-1 and TRBJ1-4. The CDR3 extends over 14 amino acids. Per the germline V gene, CDR1 is SGHRS and CDR2 is YFSETQ. CDR3 loop: CASSPAAGSEKLFF.

This rearrangement joins TRBV5-1 to TRBJ1-1; TCRdb outputs TRBD1, but without DNA this stays unchecked. Germline V gene lookup returns CDR1 SGHRS and CDR2 YFSETQ. The CDR3 has 17 amino acids. CDR3 loop: CASSLDFFRGGGTEAFF.

This chain connects TRBV5-1 to TRBJ2-2; TCRdb outputs TRBD2, but without DNA this stays unchecked. From germline, CDR1 is SGHRS and CDR2 YFSETQ. This CDR3 comprises 16 residues. The chain's CDR3 is CASSLARDLGGGELFF.

V and J are TRBV7-3 and TRBJ2-5. Germline-derived CDR1 and CDR2 are SGHTA and FQGTGA. The CDR3 runs 13 residues. The CDR3 reads CASSPDPTGTQYF.

V usage is TRBV24-1 and J usage is TRBJ2-1; TCRdb names TRBD2, which stays unverified in the absence of DNA. The CDR3 contains 17 residues. CDR1 and CDR2 from the germline V gene are KGHDR and SFDVKD. CDR3 residues: CATSDPNGLAPRGEQFF.

The chain recombines TRBV5-1 with TRBJ2-7. CDR1 and CDR2 (germline): SGHRS, YFSETQ. The CDR3 is 15 amino acids. The CDR3 loop is CASSPDRQVAWEQYF.

V and J are TRBV5-1 and TRBJ2-1; TCRdb's assignment of TRBD2 cannot be checked, as there is no DNA. Germline-derived CDR1 and CDR2 are SGHRS and YFSETQ. The CDR3 is made up of 14 amino acids. CDR3 region: CASSPSGGASEQFF.

The chain couples TRBV7-3 to TRBJ2-3; TCRdb reports TRBD2, a call that lacks DNA to check it against. The CDR3 runs to 18 residues. The germline gives CDR1 SGHTA, CDR2 FQGTGA. The CDR3 spells CASSSTRLAGGPTDTQYF.

This chain joins TRBV12-3 or TRBV12-4 and TRBJ2-1; TCRdb picks TRBD1, but there is no DNA to check that call. This CDR3 has 11 amino acids. CDR3 in amino acids: CASRTGTEQFF.

J is TRBJ2-5 and V is TRBV6-6; there is no DNA to check the TCRdb D call of TRBD1. The CDR3 sequence is 13 residues long. CDR1 MNHNY and CDR2 SVGAGI come from the germline V gene (reference sequence). The CDR3: CASRTGTQETQYF.

The rearrangement links TRBV5-1 to TRBJ2-1. In germline, CDR1 is SGHRS, CDR2 YFSETQ. There are 15 residues in the CDR3. The chain's CDR3 is CASSPREASYNEQFF. Filled out from reference TRBV5-1 and TRBJ2-1, the complete variable domain reads KAGVTQTPRYLIKTRGQQVTLSCSPISGHRSVSWYQQTPGQGLQFLFEYFSETQRNKGNFPGRFSGRQFSNSRSEMNVSTLELGDSALYLCASSPREASYNEQFFGPGTRLTVL.

The chain is built from TRBV6-2 or TRBV6-3 and TRBJ2-7. This CDR3 has 12 residues. CDR1 MNHEY and CDR2 SVGEGT come from the germline V gene. The CDR3 here is CASSNTMSEQYF.